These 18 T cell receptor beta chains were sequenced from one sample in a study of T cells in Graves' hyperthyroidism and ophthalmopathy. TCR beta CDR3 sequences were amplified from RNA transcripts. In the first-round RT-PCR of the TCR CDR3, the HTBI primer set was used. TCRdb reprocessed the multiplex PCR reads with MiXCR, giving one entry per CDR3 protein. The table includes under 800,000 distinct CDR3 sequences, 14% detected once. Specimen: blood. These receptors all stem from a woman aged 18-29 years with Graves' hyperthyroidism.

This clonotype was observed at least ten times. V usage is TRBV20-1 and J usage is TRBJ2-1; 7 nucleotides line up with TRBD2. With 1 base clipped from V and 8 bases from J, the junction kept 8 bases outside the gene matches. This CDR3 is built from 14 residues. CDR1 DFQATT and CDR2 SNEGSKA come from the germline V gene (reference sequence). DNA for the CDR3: TGCAGTGCTAGAGTAGCGGGCAGGAGCGATGAGCAGTTCTTC. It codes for CSARVAGRSDEQFF.

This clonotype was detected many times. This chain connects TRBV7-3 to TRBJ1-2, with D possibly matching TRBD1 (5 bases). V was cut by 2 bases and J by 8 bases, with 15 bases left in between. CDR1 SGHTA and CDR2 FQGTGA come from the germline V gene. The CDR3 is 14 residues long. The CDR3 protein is CASSLSGTPGGYTF. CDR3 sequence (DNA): TGTGCCAGCAGCTTATCCGGGACGCCAGGCGGCTACACCTTC.

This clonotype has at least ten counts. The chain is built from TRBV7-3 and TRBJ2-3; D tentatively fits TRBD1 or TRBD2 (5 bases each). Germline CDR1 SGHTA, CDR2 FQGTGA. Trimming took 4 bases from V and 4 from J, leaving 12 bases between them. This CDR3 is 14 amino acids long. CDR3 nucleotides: TGTGCCAGCAGCTCTCAGGGAGAATCAGATACGCAGTATTTT. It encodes CASSSQGESDTQYF.

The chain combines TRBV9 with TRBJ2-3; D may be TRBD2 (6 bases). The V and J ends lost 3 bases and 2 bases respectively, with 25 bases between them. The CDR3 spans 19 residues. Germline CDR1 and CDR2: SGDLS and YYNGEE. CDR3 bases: TGTGCCAGCAGCGCATTCGAAGCGTTTGGCCGGGAGTCCACAGATACGCAGTATTTT. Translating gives CASSAFEAFGRESTDTQYF.

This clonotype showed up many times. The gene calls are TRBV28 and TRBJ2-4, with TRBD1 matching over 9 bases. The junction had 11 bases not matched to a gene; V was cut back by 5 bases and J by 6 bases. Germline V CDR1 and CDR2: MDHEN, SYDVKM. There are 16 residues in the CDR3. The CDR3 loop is CASSPEGTGMPNIQYF. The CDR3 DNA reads TGTGCCAGCAGTCCTGAGGGGACAGGGATGCCAAACATTCAGTACTTC.

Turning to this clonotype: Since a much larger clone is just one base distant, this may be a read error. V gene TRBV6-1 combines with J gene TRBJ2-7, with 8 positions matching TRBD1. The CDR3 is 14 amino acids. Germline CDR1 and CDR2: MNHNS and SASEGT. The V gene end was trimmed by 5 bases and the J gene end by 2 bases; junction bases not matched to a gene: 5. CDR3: CASSKDRAAYEQYF. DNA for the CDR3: TGTGCCAGCAGTAAGGACAGGGCGGCCTACGAGCAGTACTTC.

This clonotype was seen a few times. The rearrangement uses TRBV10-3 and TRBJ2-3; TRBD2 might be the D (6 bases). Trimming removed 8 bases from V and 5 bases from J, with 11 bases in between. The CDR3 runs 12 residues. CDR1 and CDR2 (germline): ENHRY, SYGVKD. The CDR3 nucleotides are TGTGCCATCTCACCAGCGGGAGATACGCAGTATTTT. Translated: CAISPAGDTQYF.

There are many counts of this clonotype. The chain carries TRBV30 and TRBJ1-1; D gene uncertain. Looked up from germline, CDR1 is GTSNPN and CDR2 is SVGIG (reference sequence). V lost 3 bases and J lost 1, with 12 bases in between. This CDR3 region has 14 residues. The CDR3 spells CAWRTVEWNTEAFF. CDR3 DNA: TGTGCCTGGAGGACTGTAGAGTGGAACACTGAAGCTTTCTTT.

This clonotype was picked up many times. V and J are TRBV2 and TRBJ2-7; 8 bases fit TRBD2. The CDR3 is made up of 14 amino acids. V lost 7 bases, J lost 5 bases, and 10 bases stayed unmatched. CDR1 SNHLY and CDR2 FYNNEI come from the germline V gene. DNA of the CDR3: TGTGCCAGCATTCTCCTCCGGGAGGGTAACGAGCAGTACTTC. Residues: CASILLREGNEQYF.

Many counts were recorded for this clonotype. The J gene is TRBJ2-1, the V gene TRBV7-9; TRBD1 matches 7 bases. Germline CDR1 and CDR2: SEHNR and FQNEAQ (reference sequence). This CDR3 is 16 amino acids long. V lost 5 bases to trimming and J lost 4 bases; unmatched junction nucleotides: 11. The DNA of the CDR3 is TGTGCCAGCAGCCATCTCCGGGACAGTAAATACAATGAGCAGTTCTTC. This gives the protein CASSHLRDSKYNEQFF.

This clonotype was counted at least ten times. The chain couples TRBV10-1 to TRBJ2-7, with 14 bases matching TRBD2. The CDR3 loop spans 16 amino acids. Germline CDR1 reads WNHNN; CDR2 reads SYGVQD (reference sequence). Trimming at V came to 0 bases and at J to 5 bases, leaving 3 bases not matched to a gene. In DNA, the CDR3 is TGCGCCAGCAGTGAGTCTTGGACTAGCGGGAGGAACGAGCAGTACTTC. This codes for CASSESWTSGRNEQYF.

Here the CDR3 reads CSARDYRTAQSARENQPQHF. The CDR3 DNA reads TGCAGTGCTAGAGATTATCGAACAGCCCAATCAGCCCGGGAAAATCAGCCCCAGCATTTT. The chain recombines TRBV20-1 with TRBJ1-5; D gene uncertain. V lost 0 bases and J lost 4, with 28 bases in between. The CDR3 is 20 residues long. Germline V CDR1 and CDR2: DFQATT, SNEGSKA (reference sequence).

CDR3 in amino acids: CASSLGLGGRETQYF. The CDR3 nucleotides are TGCGCCAGCAGCTTGGGATTAGGAGGTCGGGAGACCCAGTACTTC. The chain couples TRBV5-1 to TRBJ2-5, with D possibly matching TRBD2 (5 bases). The CDR3 has 15 residues. The V gene lost 0 bases and the J gene lost 5 bases, with 14 bases spanning the gap. The germline CDR1 and CDR2 sequences are SGHRS and YFSETQ.

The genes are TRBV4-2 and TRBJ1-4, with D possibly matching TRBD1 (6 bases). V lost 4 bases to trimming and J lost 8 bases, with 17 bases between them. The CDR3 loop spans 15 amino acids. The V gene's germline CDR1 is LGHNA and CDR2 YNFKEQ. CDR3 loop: CASSPTGTGSEKLFF. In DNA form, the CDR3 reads TGTGCCAGCAGCCCCACAGGAACAGGGTCGGAAAAACTGTTTTTT.

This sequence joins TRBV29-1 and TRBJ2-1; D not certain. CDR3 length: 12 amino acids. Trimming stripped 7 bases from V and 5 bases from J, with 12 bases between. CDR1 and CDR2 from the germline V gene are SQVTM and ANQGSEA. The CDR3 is CSASPFDNEQFF. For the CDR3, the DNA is TGCAGCGCGAGCCCGTTCGACAATGAGCAGTTCTTC.

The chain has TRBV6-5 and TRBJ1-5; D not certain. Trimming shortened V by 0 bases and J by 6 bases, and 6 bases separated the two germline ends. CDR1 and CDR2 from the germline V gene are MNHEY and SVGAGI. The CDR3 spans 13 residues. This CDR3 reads CASSYSRGQPQHF. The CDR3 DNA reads TGTGCCAGCAGTTACTCGAGAGGTCAGCCCCAGCATTTT.

The CDR3 spells CASSQCRWRAGYIAKNIQYF. Written as DNA, the CDR3 is TGTGCCAGCAGCCAATGCAGGTGGCGGGCCGGGTATATAGCCAAAAACATTCAGTACTTC. The chain carries TRBV3-1 and TRBJ2-4, with a weak D call TRBD2 (5 bases). V gave up 2 bases and J gave up 0 bases, with 23 bases separating them. Germline lookup yields CDR1 LGHDT and CDR2 YNNKEL (reference sequence). This CDR3 has 20 amino acids.

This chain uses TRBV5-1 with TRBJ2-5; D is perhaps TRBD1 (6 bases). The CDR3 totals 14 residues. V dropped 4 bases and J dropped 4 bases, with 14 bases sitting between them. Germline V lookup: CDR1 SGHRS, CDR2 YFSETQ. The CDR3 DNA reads TGCGCCAGCAGCAGCCCACAGGGTGGAGAGACCCAGTACTTC. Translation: CASSSPQGGETQYF.